Below, one T cell receptor (beta chain) is given with its context. This clone was seen a few times. It lacks a known antigen. The input lacks base qualities; no much larger clone sits a single base away. Read against the paper, the sample's time point label means: tumor resected at nephrectomy. The treatment or condition label on this specimen signifies: 15 Gy SBRT to primary tumor, nephrectomy 4 weeks later. The samples were obtained from a clinical trial, where primary renal cell carcinomas were treated with 15 Gy stereotactic body radiation therapy and then removed by nephrectomy 4 weeks afterward. Every patient had renal cell carcinoma of clear cell pathology. Tumor processing involved mechanical dissociation, digestion with collagenase/hyaluronidase at 37 degrees C, handling in gentleMACS C tubes, and storage in liquid nitrogen. Genomic DNA for TCR sequencing was prepared using the QIAamp DNA Blood Mini Kit (Qiagen). Only samples passing all quality control checks were included in the analyses.

Measured from the cysteine to the phenylalanine, the CDR3 is 12 residues long. The DNA shown is the 36-base CDR3, in frame from base 1. The junction carries 9 bases between V and J, which are trimmed by 2 bases and 8 bases respectively. Looking up the germline V gene yields CDR1 WSHSY and CDR2 SAAADI. This sample is drawn from a study of radiation and T cells in renal cell carcinoma (TCRdb year 2020). Concerning the study at large: In total, approximately 54 samples, comprising around 25 tumors and some 27 peripheral blood samples, were subjected to TCR beta sequencing. Across all 53 samples, 4,016,671 unique CDR3 nucleotide sequences encoding about 2.7 million unique CDR3 amino acid sequences were identified. Findings and caveats that apply to the study as a whole: Compared with control tumors, irradiated tumors had a greater number of dominant CDR3 motifs, and these motifs made up a bigger portion of the repertoire. In blood, the top tumor clonotypes increased from baseline to 2 weeks after radiation and then shrank by 4 weeks, which suggests a temporary expansion of tumor-resident clones. No pretreatment tumor biopsies were available, so the baseline intratumoral presence of clonotypes could not be determined. Intratumoral heterogeneity went uncaptured because the only tumor material available was small regions of about 1 g. Because the trial had a single-armed design, the trial could not examine how radiation dose or scheduling affected the TCR repertoire. Irradiated tumors showed higher TCR clonality than controls, with the top 100 clonotypes averaging about 50% of the repertoire versus about 40% in nephrectomy-only tumors.

TCR beta libraries were generated from genomic DNA with the immunoSEQ kit, following the manufacturer's recommendations. For library preparation, a first multiplex PCR was performed with proprietary primers, followed by a second PCR in which unique barcodes were added, and bead cleanups were performed after each round. A kit-provided positive control reaction and a negative control reaction were included in every sample batch. The final libraries underwent checking on an Agilent 4200 TapeStation D1000 ScreenTape, volumetric pooling, and quantification by qPCR. Sequencing ran on an Illumina NextSeq500 with a MidOutput 150-cycle cartridge, using 156 Read1 and 15 Index1 cycles with kit custom primers. The pooled library was loaded at approximately 1 pM, and around 22% PhiX control was spiked in. In the authors' own workflow: Vendor-processed data were analyzed in R, and a clonotype was defined as all T cells sharing the same CDR3 nucleotide sequence. For clone abundance analyses, frequencies were normalized to the 10,000 most abundant clones in each sample. Before analysis, public T cell clones were removed, and these numbered fewer than five per sample on average. The dominant motif analysis was done with ImmunoMap using the PAM10 matrix, a gap penalty of 30, and a homology threshold of 0.3, and motifs with a cumulative frequency of at least 0.01 were considered dominant. Tumor-enriched and baseline blood-enriched clonotypes were defined by at least a 32-fold difference in abundance between compartments. Tumor-blood repertoire similarity was measured with the Baroni-Urbani and Buser coefficient, and group comparisons used two-tailed Wilcoxon tests in R. TCRdb took over this immuneACCESS table, retaining in-frame rearrangements with V and J assigned. Such tables are incomplete; in checked studies, under half of the missing clones stem from an unresolved V gene, and the remainder is unexplained. V, J and clone size were drawn from that table, and D and trimming were deduced from the DNA. The sample includes about 20,000 clones, with 47% observed a single time. Approximately 16% of the sample lies in the top ten.

This clonotype originated in a woman in her forties or fifties with renal cell carcinoma. Sample: tumor tissue, taken from a patient whose treatment included radiotherapy and nephrectomy. This chain is built from TRBV10-2 and TRBJ1-2; the D region possibly corresponds to TRBD1 (5 bases align). The nucleotide sequence reads as follows: TGCGCCAGCAGTGAGGGTCAGGGAGGCTACACCTTC. Its protein reads: CASSEGQGGYTF.